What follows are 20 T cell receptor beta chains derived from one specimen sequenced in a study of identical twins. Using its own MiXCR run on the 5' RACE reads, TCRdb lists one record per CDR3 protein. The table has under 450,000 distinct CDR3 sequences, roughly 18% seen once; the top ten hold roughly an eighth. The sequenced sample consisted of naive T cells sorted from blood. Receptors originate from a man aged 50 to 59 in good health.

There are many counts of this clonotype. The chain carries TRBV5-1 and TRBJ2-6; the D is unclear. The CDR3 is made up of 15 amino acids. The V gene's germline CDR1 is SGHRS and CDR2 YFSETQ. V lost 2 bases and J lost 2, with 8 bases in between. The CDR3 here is CASSFEVPGANVLTF. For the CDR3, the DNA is TGCGCCAGCAGCTTCGAAGTACCTGGGGCCAACGTCCTGACTTTC.

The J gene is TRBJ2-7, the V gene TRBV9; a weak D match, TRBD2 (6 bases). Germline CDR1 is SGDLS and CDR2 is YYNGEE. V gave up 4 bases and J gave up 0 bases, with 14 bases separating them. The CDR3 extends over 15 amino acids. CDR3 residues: CASSPTSISSYEQYF. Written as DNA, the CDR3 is TGTGCCAGCAGCCCCACTAGCATAAGCTCCTACGAGCAGTACTTC.

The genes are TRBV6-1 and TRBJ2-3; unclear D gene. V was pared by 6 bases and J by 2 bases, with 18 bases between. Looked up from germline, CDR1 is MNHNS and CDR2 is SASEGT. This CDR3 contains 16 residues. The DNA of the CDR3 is TGTGCCAGCAGCCCCACTTTAGGTGCGGTCACAGATACGCAGTATTTT. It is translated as CASSPTLGAVTDTQYF.

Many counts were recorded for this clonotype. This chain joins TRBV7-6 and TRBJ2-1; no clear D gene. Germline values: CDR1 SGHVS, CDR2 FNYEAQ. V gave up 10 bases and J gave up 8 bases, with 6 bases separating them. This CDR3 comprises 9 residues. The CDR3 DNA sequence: TGTGCCAAAACGCATGAGCAGTTCTTC. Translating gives CAKTHEQFF.

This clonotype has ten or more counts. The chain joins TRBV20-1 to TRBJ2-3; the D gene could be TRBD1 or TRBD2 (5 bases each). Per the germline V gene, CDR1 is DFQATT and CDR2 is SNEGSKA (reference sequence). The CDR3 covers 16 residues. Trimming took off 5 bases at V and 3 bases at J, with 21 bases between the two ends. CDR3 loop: CSAPTRDRTPTDTQYF. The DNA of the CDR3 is TGCAGTGCTCCCACTAGGGACCGAACACCAACAGATACGCAGTATTTT.

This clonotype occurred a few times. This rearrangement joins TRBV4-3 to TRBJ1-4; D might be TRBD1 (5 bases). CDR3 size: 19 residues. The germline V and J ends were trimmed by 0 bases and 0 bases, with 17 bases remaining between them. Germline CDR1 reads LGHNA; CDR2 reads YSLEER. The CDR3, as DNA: TGCGCCAGCAGCCAAGATCTAACAGGTTCCTTTCCAACTAATGAAAAACTGTTTTTT. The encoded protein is CASSQDLTGSFPTNEKLFF.

CDR3 residues: CSVALGALQETQYF. CDR3 coding DNA: TGCAGCGTGGCTCTGGGCGCTCTCCAAGAGACCCAGTACTTC. The J gene is TRBJ2-5, the V gene TRBV29-1; D call uncertain. This CDR3 has 14 residues. Trimming removed 6 bases at V and 1 base at J, with 15 bases between. Germline CDR1 reads SQVTM; CDR2 reads ANQGSEA.

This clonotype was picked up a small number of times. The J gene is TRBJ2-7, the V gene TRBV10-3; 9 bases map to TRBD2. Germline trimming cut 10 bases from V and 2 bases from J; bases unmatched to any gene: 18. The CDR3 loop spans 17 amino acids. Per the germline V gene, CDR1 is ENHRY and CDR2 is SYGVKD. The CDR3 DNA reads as TGTGCCACCGGGAGGATACCCGGGACTAGCAGCACCTACGAGCAGTACTTC. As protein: CATGRIPGTSSTYEQYF.

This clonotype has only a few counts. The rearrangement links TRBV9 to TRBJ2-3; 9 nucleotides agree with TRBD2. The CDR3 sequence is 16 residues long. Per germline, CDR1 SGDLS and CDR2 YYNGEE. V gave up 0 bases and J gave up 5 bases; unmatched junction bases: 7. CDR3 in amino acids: CASSVASGIGGDTQYF. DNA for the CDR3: TGTGCCAGCAGCGTAGCTAGCGGGATTGGGGGAGATACGCAGTATTTT.

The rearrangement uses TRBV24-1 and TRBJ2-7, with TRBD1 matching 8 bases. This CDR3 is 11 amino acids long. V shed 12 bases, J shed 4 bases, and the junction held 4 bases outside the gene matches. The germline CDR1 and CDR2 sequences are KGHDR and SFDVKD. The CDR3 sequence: CAAGQGYEQYF. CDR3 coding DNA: TGTGCCGCCGGACAGGGTTACGAGCAGTACTTC.

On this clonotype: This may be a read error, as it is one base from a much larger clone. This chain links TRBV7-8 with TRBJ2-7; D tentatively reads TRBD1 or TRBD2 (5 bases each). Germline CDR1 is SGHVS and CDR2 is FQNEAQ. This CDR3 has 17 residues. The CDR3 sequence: CDSSQGVGGPPGYEQYF. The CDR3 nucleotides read TGTGACAGCAGCCAAGGGGTTGGGGGTCCCCCAGGGTACGAGCAGTACTTC.

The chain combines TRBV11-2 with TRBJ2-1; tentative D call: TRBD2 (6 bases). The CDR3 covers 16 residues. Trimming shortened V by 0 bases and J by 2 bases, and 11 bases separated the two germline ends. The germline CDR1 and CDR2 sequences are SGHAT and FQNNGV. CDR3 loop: CASSLESSGAYNEQFF. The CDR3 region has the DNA TGTGCCAGCAGCTTAGAAAGTAGCGGAGCCTACAATGAGCAGTTCTTC.

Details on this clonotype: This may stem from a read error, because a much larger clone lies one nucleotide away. CDR3 bases: TGTGCCAGCAGCTTAGATTATGAGCAGTTCTTC. Protein product: CASSLDYEQFF. The genes are TRBV7-9 and TRBJ2-1; D gene uncertain. CDR3 length: 11 amino acids. Germline V CDR1 and CDR2: SEHNR, FQNEAQ (reference sequence). The V gene lost 1 base and the J gene lost 8 bases, with 3 bases spanning the gap.

The CDR3 DNA follows: TGTGCCAGCAGCTTAGCACAGCCAGGGGACACCGGGGAGCTGTTTTTT. Translation gives CASSLAQPGDTGELFF. V usage is TRBV7-9 and J usage is TRBJ2-2; a weak D match, TRBD1 (6 bases). The germline V and J ends were trimmed by 0 bases and 3 bases, with 11 bases remaining between them. This CDR3 has 16 residues. CDR1 and CDR2 from the germline V gene are SEHNR and FQNEAQ (reference sequence).

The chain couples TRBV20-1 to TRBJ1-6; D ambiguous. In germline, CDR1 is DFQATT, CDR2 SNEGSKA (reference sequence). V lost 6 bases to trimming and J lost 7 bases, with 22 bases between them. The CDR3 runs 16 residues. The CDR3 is CSAQVRADPWNSPLHF. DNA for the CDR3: TGCAGTGCCCAGGTCCGGGCGGACCCGTGGAATTCACCCCTCCACTTT.

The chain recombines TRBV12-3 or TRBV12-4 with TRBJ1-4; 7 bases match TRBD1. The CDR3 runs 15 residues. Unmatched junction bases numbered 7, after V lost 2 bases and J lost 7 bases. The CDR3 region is CASSLWGGGGEKLFF. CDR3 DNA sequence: TGTGCCAGCAGTTTATGGGGAGGGGGCGGTGAAAAACTGTTTTTT.

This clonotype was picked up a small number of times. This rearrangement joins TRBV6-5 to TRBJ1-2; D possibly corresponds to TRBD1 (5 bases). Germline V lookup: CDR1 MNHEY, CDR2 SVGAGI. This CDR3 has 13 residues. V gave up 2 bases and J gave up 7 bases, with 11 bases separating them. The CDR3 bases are TGTGCCAGCAGTTACGGACATCTCAGTGGCTACACCTTC. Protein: CASSYGHLSGYTF.

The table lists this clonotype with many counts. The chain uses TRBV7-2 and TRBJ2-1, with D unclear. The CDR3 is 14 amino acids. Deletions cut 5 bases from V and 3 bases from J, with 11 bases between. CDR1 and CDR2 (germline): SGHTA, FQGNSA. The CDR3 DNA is TGTGCCAGCAGCCCGAGACCCAACTACAATGAGCAGTTCTTC. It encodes CASSPRPNYNEQFF.

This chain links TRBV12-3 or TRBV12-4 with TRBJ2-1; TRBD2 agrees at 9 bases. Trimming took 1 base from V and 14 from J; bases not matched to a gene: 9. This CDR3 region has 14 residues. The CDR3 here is CASSLGLREGRKFF. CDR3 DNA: TGTGCCAGCAGTTTAGGGTTGCGGGAGGGCCGGAAGTTCTTC.

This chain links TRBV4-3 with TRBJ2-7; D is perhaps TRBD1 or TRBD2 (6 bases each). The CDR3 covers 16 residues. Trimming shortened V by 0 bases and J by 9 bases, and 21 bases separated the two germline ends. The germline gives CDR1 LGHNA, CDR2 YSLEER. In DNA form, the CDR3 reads TGCGCCAGCAGCCAAGAGGGGCACACAGGGACTGGAGGGCAGTACTTC. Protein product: CASSQEGHTGTGGQYF.